These T cell receptor beta chains were read from a single sample in a study of cytomegalovirus exposure and HLA in healthy donors. Here immunoSEQ multiplex PCR was the method, and the copy in TCRdb shows in-frame clones only, minus some. Seen here are roughly 100,000 clones, around 74% observed once, and the top ten hold about 1.9%. Material for sequencing was PBMCs. The receptor source for this set is a woman in her thirties or forties in good health and CMV-seronegative. The CDR3 runs from the conserved cysteine through the conserved F or W. The D gene is left open where the match is weak. Rows may omit the clone size; those that give it use once, few, many or a size class.

TRBD1,TRBJ2-3,TRBV6-4,NA,16,CASSDHAGGVTDTQYF,TGTGCCAGCAGTGACCATGCAGGGGGAGTCACAGATACGCAGTATTTT
TRBD2,TRBJ2-3,TRBV15,NA,16,CATSGPSGGFTDTQYF,TGTGCCACCAGCGGCCCATCGGGGGGGTTCACAGATACGCAGTATTTT
NA,TRBJ2-7,TRBV5-1,NA,15,CASSLAVQGIYEQYF,TGCGCCAGCAGCTTGGCCGTCCAGGGGATCTACGAGCAGTACTTC
TRBD1,TRBJ1-6,TRBV4-3,NA,15,CASSPRTGGNSPLHF,TGCGCCAGCAGCCCACGGACAGGGGGGAATTCACCCCTCCACTTT
NA,TRBJ2-7,TRBV10-1,NA,17,CASAPNSLGLNSYEQYF,TGCGCCAGCGCCCCAAACAGTCTAGGACTGAACTCCTACGAGCAGTACTTC
NA,TRBJ2-1,TRBV7-6,NA,15,CASSGEASSYNEQFF,TGTGCCAGCAGCGGGGAGGCTAGCTCCTACAATGAGCAGTTCTTC
NA,TRBJ2-3,TRBV9,NA,15,CASSVGRSSTDTQYF,TGTGCCAGCAGCGTAGGAAGGAGTAGCACAGATACGCAGTATTTT
TRBD2,TRBJ2-7,TRBV6-6,NA,15,CASIQGLAGIYEQYF,TGTGCCAGCATCCAAGGACTAGCGGGAATCTACGAGCAGTACTTC
NA,TRBJ1-1,TRBV6-1,NA,12,CASRTLVTEAFF,TGTGCCAGCAGAACTTTAGTCACTGAAGCTTTCTTT
TRBD1,TRBJ1-6,TRBV7-9,NA,19,CASSRGQGDLSSYNSPLHF,TGTGCCAGCAGTAGGGGACAGGGTGACCTTAGCTCCTATAATTCACCCCTCCACTTT
TRBD2,TRBJ2-1,TRBV6-5,NA,14,CASSTSGSYNEQFF,TGTGCCAGCAGCACTAGCGGCTCCTACAATGAGCAGTTCTTC
NA,TRBJ1-1,TRBV5-4,NA,14,CASSLRDVATEAFF,TGTGCCAGCAGCTTGCGAGATGTAGCCACTGAAGCTTTCTTT
TRBD1,TRBJ2-1,TRBV19,NA,14,CASSLDRVYNEQFF,TGTGCCAGTAGCTTGGACAGGGTTTACAATGAGCAGTTCTTC
TRBD1,TRBJ1-1,TRBV7-9,NA,16,CASSFPRDRGNTEAFF,TGTGCCAGCAGCTTCCCTCGGGACAGGGGGAACACTGAAGCTTTCTTT
TRBD2,TRBJ2-5,TRBV10-2,once,15,CASHLQRGGRETQYF,TGCGCCAGTCATCTTCAGCGGGGGGGCCGGGAGACCCAGTACTTC
TRBD2,TRBJ2-5,TRBV29-1,NA,16,CSVYRLAGELGETQYF,TGCAGCGTTTACAGACTAGCGGGAGAGTTGGGGGAGACCCAATACTTC
NA,TRBJ1-1,TRBV7-9,NA,16,CASSLRRTTKNTEAFF,TGTGCCAGCAGCTTAAGGAGAACAACTAAGAACACTGAAGCTTTCTTT
NA,TRBJ1-1,TRBV14,NA,13,CASSYGGGIEAFF,TGTGCCAGCAGCTATGGCGGGGGAATTGAAGCTTTCTTT